These 12 T cell receptor beta chains share one sample of origin, sequenced in a study of blood T cell repertoires in COVID-19. Using immunoSEQ multiplex PCR, the repertoire was profiled, and TCRdb retains in-frame clones only, with some absent. Among roughly 240,000 clones, over 80% were seen once, and the ten largest hold 0.85% to 0.9%. The sequenced sample was PBMCs or T cells enriched from blood (not recorded which). These receptor sequences come from a man aged 45-65 years who had been exposed to COVID-19.

This chain joins TRBV7-9 and TRBJ1-1; 9 positions match TRBD1. Germline V gives CDR1 SEHNR, CDR2 FQNEAQ (reference sequence). J was trimmed by 1 base and V by 5 bases; bases with no gene match: 5. The CDR3 covers 15 residues. This CDR3 is CASSRTGAWNTEAFF. The CDR3 DNA follows: TGTGCCAGCAGCCGGACAGGGGCCTGGAACACTGAAGCTTTCTTT.

This clone was detected many times. The chain has TRBV5-1 and TRBJ2-4, with D uncertain. The CDR3 runs 15 residues. The V gene lost 4 bases and the J gene lost 9 bases, with 20 bases spanning the gap. The germline gives CDR1 SGHRS, CDR2 YFSETQ. The chain's CDR3 is CASSPDTGAYSIQYF. The CDR3 DNA is TGCGCCAGCAGCCCCGACACCGGTGCGTACAGCATTCAGTACTTC.

This chain connects TRBV2 to TRBJ2-3, with 9 bases lining up with TRBD1. Germline CDR1 is SNHLY and CDR2 is FYNNEI. The CDR3 runs to 14 residues. Trimming took 3 bases from V and 4 from J; bases not matched to a gene: 2. CDR3: CASSDRTGADTQYF. CDR3 bases: TGTGCCAGCAGTGATAGGACAGGGGCAGATACGCAGTATTTT.

This CDR3 is CASSQVYEKLFF. The CDR3 nucleotides are TGTGCCAGCAGCCAAGTCTATGAAAAACTGTTTTTT. The chain couples TRBV3-1 (or the pseudogene TRBV3-2) to TRBJ1-4; D remains unclear. Germline loops: CDR1 LGHDT, CDR2 YNNKEL (reference sequence). The CDR3 has 12 residues. Trimming left V 1 base short and J 6 bases short, with 3 bases between.

The chain couples TRBV19 to TRBJ2-4; TRBD2 matches at 10 bases. There are 16 residues in the CDR3. Losses at the gene ends were 1 base for V and 3 bases for J; bases not matched to a gene: 3. CDR1 is LNHDA, CDR2 SQIVND, per germline (reference sequence). The chain's CDR3 is CASSIASGGVKNIQYF. CDR3 nucleotides: TGTGCCAGTAGTATAGCGAGCGGGGGGGTCAAAAACATTCAGTACTTC.

The CDR3 DNA is TGTGCCAGCAGCTTAATGTCCCTAGTAAACACCGGGGAGCTGTTTTTT. It yields the protein CASSLMSLVNTGELFF. The chain combines TRBV11-2 with TRBJ2-2; D gene uncertain. The germline V and J ends were trimmed by 2 bases and 2 bases, with 12 bases remaining between them. Germline CDR1 is SGHAT and CDR2 is FQNNGV. The CDR3 loop spans 16 amino acids.

The chain employs TRBV28 and TRBJ2-5; D perhaps matches TRBD1 (7 bases). From germline, CDR1 is MDHEN and CDR2 SYDVKM. This CDR3 has 14 residues. The V gene lost 8 bases and the J gene lost 1 base, with 14 bases spanning the gap. In nucleotides, the CDR3 is TGTGCCAGCGTTCAGGGGGGAACCCAAGAGACCCAGTACTTC. Its translation: CASVQGGTQETQYF.

The rearrangement links TRBV19 to TRBJ1-2, with 10 nucleotides matching TRBD1. The length of the CDR3 is 14 residues. Germline CDR1 is LNHDA and CDR2 is SQIVND (reference sequence). Trimming at V came to 8 bases and at J to 3 bases, leaving 6 bases not matched to a gene. CDR3 sequence reads: CASRRTGGDYGYTF. The CDR3 DNA is TGTGCCAGTCGTAGGACAGGGGGTGACTATGGCTACACCTTC.

The chain combines TRBV19 with TRBJ1-1; D remains ambiguous. Trimming shortened V by 9 bases and J by 3 bases, and 14 bases separated the two germline ends. CDR3 size: 13 residues. Germline CDR1 reads LNHDA; CDR2 reads SQIVND (reference sequence). The CDR3 DNA reads TGTGCCAGCCGACTGCGGGAGCACACTGAAGCTTTCTTT. Protein: CASRLREHTEAFF.

V gene TRBV5-6 combines with J gene TRBJ2-5; D remains unclear. There are 17 residues in the CDR3. Trimming cost V 1 base and J 0 bases, with 16 bases left between them. In germline, CDR1 is SGHDT, CDR2 YYEEEE. The CDR3 loop reads CASSLRVWARYQETQYF. In nucleotides, the CDR3 is TGTGCCAGCAGCTTGCGTGTTTGGGCACGGTACCAAGAGACCCAGTACTTC.

The chain couples TRBV18 to TRBJ2-5; possible D gene TRBD1, 6 bases. CDR3 length equals 14 residues. The V gene lost 3 bases and the J gene lost 2 bases, with 10 bases spanning the gap. Germline-derived CDR1 and CDR2 are KGHSH and LQKENI. CDR3 nucleotide sequence: TGTGCCAGCTCACCTGGGACAACTCAAGAGACCCAGTACTTC. Encoded protein: CASSPGTTQETQYF.

The chain couples TRBV11-2 to TRBJ1-6, with 8 bases that match TRBD1. J was trimmed by 3 bases and V by 5 bases; bases with no gene match: 6. The CDR3 runs 16 residues. Germline CDR1 SGHAT, CDR2 FQNNGV. The CDR3 nucleotides are TGTGCCAGCAGCCAAAGACAGGGGAACTATAATTCACCCCTCCACTTT. Amino acid sequence: CASSQRQGNYNSPLHF.